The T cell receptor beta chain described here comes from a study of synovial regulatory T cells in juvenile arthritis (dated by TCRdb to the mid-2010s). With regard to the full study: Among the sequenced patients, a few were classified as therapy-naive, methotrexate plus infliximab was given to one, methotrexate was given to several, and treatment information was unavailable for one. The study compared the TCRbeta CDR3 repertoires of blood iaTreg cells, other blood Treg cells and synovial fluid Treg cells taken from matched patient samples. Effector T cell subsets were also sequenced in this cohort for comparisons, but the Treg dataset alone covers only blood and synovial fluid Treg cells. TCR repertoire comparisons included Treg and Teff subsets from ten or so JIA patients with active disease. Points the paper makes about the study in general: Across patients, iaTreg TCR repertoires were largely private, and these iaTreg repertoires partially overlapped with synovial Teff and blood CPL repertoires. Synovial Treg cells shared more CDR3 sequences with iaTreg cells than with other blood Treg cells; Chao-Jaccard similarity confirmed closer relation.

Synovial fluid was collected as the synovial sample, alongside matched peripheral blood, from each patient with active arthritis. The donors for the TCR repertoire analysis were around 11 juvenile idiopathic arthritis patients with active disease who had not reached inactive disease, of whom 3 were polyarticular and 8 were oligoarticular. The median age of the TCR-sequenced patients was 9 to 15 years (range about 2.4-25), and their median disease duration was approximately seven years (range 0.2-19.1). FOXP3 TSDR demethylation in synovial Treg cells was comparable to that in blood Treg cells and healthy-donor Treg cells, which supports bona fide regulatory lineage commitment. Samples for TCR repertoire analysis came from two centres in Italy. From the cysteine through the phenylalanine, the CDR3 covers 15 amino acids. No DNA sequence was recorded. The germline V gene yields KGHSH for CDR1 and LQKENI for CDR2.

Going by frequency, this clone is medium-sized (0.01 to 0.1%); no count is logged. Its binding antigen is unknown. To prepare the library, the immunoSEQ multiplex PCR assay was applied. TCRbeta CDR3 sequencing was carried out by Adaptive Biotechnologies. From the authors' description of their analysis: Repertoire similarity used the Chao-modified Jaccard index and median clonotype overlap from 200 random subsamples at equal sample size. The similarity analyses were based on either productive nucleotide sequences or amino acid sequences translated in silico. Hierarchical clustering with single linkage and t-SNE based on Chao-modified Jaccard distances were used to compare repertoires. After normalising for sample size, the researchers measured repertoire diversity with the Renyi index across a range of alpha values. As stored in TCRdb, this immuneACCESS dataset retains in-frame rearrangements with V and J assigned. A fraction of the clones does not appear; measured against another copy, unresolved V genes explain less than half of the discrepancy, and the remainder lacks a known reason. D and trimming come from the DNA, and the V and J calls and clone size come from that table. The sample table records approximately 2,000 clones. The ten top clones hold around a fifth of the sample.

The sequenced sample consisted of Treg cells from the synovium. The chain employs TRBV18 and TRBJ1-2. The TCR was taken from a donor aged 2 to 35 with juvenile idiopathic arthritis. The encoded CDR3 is CASSPEAVTAYGYTF. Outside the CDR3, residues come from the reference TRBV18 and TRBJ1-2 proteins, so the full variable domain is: NAGVMQNPRHLVRRRGQEARLRCSPMKGHSHVYWYRQLPEEGLKFMVYLQKENIIDESGMPKERFSAEFPKEGPSILRIQQVVRGDSAAYFCASSPEAVTAYGYTFGSGTRLTVV.